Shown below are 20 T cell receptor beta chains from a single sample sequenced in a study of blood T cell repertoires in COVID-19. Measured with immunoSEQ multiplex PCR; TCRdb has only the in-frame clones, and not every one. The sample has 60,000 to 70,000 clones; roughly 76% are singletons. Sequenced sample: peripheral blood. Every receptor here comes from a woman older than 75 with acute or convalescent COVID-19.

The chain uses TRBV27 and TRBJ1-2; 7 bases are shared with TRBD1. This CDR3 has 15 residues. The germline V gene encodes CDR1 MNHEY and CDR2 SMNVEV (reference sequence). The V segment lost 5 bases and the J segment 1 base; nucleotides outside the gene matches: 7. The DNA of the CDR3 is TGTGCCAGCAGTCTACAGGGACAGCTTAACTATGGCTACACCTTC. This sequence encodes CASSLQGQLNYGYTF.

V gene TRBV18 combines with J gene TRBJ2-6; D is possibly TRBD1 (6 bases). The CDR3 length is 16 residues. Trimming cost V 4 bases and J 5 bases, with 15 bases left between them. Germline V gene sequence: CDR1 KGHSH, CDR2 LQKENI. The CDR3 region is CASSLSGAMRANVLTF. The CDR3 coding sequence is TGTGCCAGCTCACTTTCAGGGGCGATGAGGGCCAACGTCCTGACTTTC.

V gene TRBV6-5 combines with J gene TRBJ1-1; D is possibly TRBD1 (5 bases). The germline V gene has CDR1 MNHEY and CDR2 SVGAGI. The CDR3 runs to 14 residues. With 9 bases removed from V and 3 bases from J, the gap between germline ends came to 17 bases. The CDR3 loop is CASPGPRGYTEAFF. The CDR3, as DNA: TGTGCCAGTCCGGGGCCGCGGGGGTACACTGAAGCTTTCTTT.

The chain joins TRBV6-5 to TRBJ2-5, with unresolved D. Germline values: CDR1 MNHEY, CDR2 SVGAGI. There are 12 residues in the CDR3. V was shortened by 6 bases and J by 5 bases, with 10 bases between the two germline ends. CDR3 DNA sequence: TGTGCCAGCAGGGTCCTCGGGGAGACCCAGTACTTC. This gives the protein CASRVLGETQYF.

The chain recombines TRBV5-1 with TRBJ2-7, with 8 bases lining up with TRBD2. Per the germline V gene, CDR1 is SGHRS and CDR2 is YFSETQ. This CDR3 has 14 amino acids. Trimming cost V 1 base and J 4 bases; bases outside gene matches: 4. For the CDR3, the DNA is TGCGCCAGCAGCTTGTCACTAGCGGCTTACGAGCAGTACTTC. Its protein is CASSLSLAAYEQYF.

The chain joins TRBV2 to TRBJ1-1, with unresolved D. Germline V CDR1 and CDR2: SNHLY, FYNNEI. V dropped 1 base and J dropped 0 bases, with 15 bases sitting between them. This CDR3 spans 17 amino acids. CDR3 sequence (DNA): TGTGCCAGCAGTGAAGTAGGCCCCGCGGGCATGAACACTGAAGCTTTCTTT. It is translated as CASSEVGPAGMNTEAFF.

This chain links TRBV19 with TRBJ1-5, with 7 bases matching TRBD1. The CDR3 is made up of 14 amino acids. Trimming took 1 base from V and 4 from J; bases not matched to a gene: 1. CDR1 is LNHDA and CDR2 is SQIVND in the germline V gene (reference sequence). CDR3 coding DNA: TGTGCCAGTAGTATAGCAGGGGGGAATCAGCCCCAGCATTTT. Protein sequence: CASSIAGGNQPQHF.

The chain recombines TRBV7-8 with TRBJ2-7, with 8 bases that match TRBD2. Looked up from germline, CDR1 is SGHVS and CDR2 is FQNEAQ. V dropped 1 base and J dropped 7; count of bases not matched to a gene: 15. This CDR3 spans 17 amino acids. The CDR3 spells CASSLGGRSGSSGEQYF. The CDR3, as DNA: TGTGCCAGCAGCTTAGGGGGTAGGAGCGGGAGTTCGGGAGAGCAGTACTTC.

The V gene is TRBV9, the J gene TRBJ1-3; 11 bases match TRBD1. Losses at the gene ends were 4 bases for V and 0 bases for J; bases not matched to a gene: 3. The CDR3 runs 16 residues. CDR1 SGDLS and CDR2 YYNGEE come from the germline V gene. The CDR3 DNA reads TGTGCCAGCAGCTCCGGGACAGGGGGCTCTGGAAACACCATATATTTT. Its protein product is CASSSGTGGSGNTIYF.

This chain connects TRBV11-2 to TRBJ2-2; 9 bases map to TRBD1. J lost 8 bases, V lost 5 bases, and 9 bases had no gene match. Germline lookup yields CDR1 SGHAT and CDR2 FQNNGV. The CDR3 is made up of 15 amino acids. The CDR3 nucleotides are TGTGCCAGCAGCCTTCCCGGGACAGGGATTGGGGAGCTGTTTTTT. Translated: CASSLPGTGIGELFF.

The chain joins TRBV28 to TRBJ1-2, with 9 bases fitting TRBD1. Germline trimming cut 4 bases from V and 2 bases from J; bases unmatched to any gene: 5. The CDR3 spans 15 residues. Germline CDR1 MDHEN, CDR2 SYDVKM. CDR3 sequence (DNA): TGTGCCAGCAGTTCCCCGACAGGGGGAAACTATGGCTACACCTTC. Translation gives CASSSPTGGNYGYTF.

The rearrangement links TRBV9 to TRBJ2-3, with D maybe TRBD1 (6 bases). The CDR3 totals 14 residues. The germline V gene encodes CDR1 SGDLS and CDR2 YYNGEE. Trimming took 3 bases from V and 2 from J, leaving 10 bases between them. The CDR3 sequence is CASSAHRATDTQYF. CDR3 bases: TGTGCCAGCAGCGCACACAGGGCCACAGATACGCAGTATTTT. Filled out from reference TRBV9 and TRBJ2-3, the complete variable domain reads DSGVTQTPKHLITATGQRVTLRCSPRSGDLSVYWYQQSLDQGLQFLIQYYNGEERAKGNILERFSAQQFPDLHSELNLSSLELGDSALYFCASSAHRATDTQYFGPGTRLTVL.

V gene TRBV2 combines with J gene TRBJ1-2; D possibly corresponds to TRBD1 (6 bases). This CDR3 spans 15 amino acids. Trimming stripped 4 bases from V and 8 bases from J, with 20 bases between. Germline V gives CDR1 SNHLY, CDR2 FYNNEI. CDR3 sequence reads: CASSVTGNFAQGYTF. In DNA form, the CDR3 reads TGTGCCAGCAGTGTTACAGGGAATTTTGCTCAGGGCTACACCTTC.

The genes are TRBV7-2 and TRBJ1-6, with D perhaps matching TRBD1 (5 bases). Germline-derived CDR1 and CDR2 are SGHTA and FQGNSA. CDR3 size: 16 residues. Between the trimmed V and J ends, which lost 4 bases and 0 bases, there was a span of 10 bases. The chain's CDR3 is CASSSRASSYNSPLHF. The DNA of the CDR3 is TGTGCCAGCAGCTCCAGGGCTAGCTCCTATAATTCACCCCTCCACTTT.

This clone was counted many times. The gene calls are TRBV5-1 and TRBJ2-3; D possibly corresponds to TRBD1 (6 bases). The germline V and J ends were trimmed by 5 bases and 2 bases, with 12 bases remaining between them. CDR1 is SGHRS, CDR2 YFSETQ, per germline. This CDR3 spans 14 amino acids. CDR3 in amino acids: CASRLQGVTDTQYF. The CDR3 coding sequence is TGCGCCAGCAGATTACAGGGAGTCACAGATACGCAGTATTTT.

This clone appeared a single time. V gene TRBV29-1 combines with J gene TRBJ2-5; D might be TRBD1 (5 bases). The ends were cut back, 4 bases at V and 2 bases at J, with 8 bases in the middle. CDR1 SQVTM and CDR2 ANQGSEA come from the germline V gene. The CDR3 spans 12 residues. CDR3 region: CSVAAGQETQYF. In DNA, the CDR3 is TGCAGCGTTGCGGCAGGGCAAGAGACCCAGTACTTC.

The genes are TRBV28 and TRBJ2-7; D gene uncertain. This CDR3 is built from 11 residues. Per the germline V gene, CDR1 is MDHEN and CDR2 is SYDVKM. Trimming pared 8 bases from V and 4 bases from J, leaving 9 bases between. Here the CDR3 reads CASSSEYEQYF. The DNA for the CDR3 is TGTGCCAGCTCCTCCGAGTACGAGCAGTACTTC.

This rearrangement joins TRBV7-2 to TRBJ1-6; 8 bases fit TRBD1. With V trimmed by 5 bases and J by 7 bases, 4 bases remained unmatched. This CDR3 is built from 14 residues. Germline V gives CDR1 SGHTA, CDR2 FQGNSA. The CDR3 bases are TGTGCCAGCAGCCCGGGACAGGTCAATTCACCCCTCCACTTT. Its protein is CASSPGQVNSPLHF. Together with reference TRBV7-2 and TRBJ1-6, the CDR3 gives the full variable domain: GAGVSQSPSNKVTEKGKDVELRCDPISGHTALYWYRQSLGQGLEFLIYFQGNSAPDKSGLPSDRFSAERTGGSVSTLTIQRTQQEDSAVYLCASSPGQVNSPLHFGNGTRLTVT.

Written as DNA, the CDR3 is TGTGCCAGCAGCCCCCGCGGGGCCGGGGCCAACGTCCTGACTTTC. It yields the protein CASSPRGAGANVLTF. The V call is TRBV11-3, the J call TRBJ2-6; D is possibly TRBD2 (6 bases). The CDR3 totals 15 residues. The germline gives CDR1 SGHNT, CDR2 YENEEA. The ends were cut back, 5 bases at V and 4 bases at J, with 12 bases in the middle.

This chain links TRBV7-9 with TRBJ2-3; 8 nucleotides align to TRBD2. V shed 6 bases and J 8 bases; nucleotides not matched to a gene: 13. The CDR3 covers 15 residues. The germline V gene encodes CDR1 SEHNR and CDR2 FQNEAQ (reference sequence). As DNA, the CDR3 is TGTGCCAGCAGTACCGGCAGCGGGAGCGGGGGTACGCAGTATTTT. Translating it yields CASSTGSGSGGTQYF.